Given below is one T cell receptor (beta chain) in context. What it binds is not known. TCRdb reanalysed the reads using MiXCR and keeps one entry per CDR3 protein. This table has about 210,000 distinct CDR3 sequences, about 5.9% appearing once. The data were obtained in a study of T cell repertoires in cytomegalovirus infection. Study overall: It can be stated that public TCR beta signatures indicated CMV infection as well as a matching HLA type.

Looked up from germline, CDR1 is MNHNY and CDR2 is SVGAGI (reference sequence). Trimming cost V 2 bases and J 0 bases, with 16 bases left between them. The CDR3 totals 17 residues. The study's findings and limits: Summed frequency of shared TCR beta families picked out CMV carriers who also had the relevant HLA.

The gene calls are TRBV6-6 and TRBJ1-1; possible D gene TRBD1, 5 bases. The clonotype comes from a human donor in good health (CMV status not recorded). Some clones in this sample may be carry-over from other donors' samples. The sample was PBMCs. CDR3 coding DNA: TGTGCCAGCAGTTACGGGGACCCACTCTCCTTGAACACTGAAGCTTTCTTT. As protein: CASSYGDPLSLNTEAFF.